Listed below are T cell receptor beta chains from one sample, sequenced in a study of beta chain features in type 1 diabetes. Here immunoSEQ multiplex PCR was the method, and the copy in TCRdb shows in-frame clones only, minus some. Counted here are a few hundred thousand clones, roughly 30% occurring once; the ten biggest clones make up about 0.065%. Sequenced sample: naive CD4+ T cells from blood. These receptors all stem from a man between 18 and 29 years old in good health. Both conserved end residues are part of each CDR3. Fields, in order: V gene, J gene, CDR3 protein.

v_call: TRBV7-2
j_call: TRBJ2-3
cdr3_aa: CASSLSLATDTQYF

v_call: TRBV18
j_call: TRBJ2-7
cdr3_aa: CASSKGTVSYEQYF

v_call: TRBV9
j_call: TRBJ2-2
cdr3_aa: CASSVEAGVPGELFF

v_call: TRBV10-3
j_call: TRBJ2-1
cdr3_aa: CAISTSGRAGEQFF

v_call: TRBV5-1
j_call: TRBJ2-1
cdr3_aa: CASSLIAGGSNRYNEQFF

v_call: TRBV30
j_call: TRBJ1-2
cdr3_aa: CAWRAGFGYGYTF

v_call: TRBV30
j_call: TRBJ2-7
cdr3_aa: CAWDLGLAGASEQYF

v_call: TRBV28
j_call: TRBJ2-3
cdr3_aa: CASLGGTDTQYF

v_call: TRBV30
j_call: TRBJ1-5
cdr3_aa: CAWSKRGGNQPQHF

v_call: TRBV14
j_call: TRBJ2-1
cdr3_aa: CASSRDLSSYNEQFF

v_call: TRBV29-1
j_call: TRBJ1-1
cdr3_aa: CSVVRGGTEAFF

v_call: TRBV29-1
j_call: TRBJ2-1
cdr3_aa: CSARLGVYNEQFF

v_call: TRBV29-1
j_call: TRBJ2-6
cdr3_aa: CSATGAYTGANVLTF

v_call: TRBV27
j_call: TRBJ1-2
cdr3_aa: CASSLRTGNYGYTF

v_call: TRBV4-3
j_call: TRBJ2-1
cdr3_aa: CASSQEALFNEQFF

v_call: TRBV7-9
j_call: TRBJ2-1
cdr3_aa: CASSLAGLSSYNEQFF

v_call: TRBV7-9
j_call: TRBJ1-1
cdr3_aa: CASSLREGSAFF

v_call: TRBV30
j_call: TRBJ2-1
cdr3_aa: CAWSPNGDEQFF

v_call: TRBV9
j_call: TRBJ2-1
cdr3_aa: CASSVIGTGSEQFF

v_call: TRBV4-1
j_call: TRBJ2-3
cdr3_aa: CASSQDSTDTQYF

v_call: TRBV11-2
j_call: TRBJ2-7
cdr3_aa: CASSVSGRGYEQYF

v_call: TRBV28
j_call: TRBJ2-5
cdr3_aa: CASALRQGRWTQYF

v_call: TRBV4-3
j_call: TRBJ2-1
cdr3_aa: CASSQGISGTGSDEQFF

v_call: TRBV10-3
j_call: TRBJ2-3
cdr3_aa: CAIRTGGTDTQYF

v_call: TRBV9
j_call: TRBJ2-7
cdr3_aa: CASSKTGLYEQYF

v_call: TRBV18
j_call: TRBJ2-1
cdr3_aa: CASSLGLDEQFF

v_call: TRBV5-1
j_call: TRBJ2-3
cdr3_aa: CASSFPSGSTDTQYF

v_call: TRBV29-1
j_call: TRBJ2-7
cdr3_aa: CSVGDSGYEQYF

v_call: TRBV30
j_call: TRBJ2-7
cdr3_aa: CAWRGPFSYEQYF

v_call: TRBV9
j_call: TRBJ1-2
cdr3_aa: CASTLGGVRGYTF

v_call: TRBV28
j_call: TRBJ2-1
cdr3_aa: CASGTSGKSYNEQFF

v_call: TRBV28
j_call: TRBJ1-2
cdr3_aa: CASSSPGTDYGYTF

v_call: TRBV5-1
j_call: TRBJ2-1
cdr3_aa: CASSQRLDYNEQFF